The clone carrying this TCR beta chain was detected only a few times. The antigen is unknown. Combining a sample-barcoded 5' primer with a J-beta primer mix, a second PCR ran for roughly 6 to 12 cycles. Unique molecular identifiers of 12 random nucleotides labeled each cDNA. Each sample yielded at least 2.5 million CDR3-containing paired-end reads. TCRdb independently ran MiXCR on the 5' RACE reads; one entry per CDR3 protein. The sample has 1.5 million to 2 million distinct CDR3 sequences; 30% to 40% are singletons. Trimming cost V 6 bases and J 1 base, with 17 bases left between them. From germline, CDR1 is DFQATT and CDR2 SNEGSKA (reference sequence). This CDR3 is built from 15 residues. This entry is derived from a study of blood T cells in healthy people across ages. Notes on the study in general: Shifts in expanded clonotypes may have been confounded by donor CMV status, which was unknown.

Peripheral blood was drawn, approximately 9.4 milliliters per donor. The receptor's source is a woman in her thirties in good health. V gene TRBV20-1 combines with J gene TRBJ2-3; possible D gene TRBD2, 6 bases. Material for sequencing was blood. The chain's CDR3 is CSAKYGGSGTDTQYF. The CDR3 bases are TGCAGTGCCAAATACGGGGGTTCGGGCACAGATACGCAGTATTTT.